This T cell receptor (beta chain) was sequenced during a study of metastatic and nonmetastatic thyroid tumors. V lost 4 bases to trimming and J lost 0 bases, with 11 bases between them. The V gene's germline CDR1 is SGHRS and CDR2 YFSETQ. The CDR3 extends over 15 amino acids. Until they underwent thyroid surgery, no patient had received any treatment. MiXCR reprocessed the PCR reads for TCRdb. The repertoire consists of over 50,000 clones, with almost 30% occurring once and the leading ten covering around 15%. The sample comprised blood. The V call is TRBV5-1, the J call TRBJ1-3, with unresolved D. This sequence was found in a female donor with papillary thyroid cancer or a benign thyroid nodule (not recorded which). Some clones in this sample may be carry-over from other donors' samples. CDR3 bases: TGCGCCAGCAGCCAGGACGGGAACTCTGGAAACACCATATATTTT. Its protein is CASSQDGNSGNTIYF.